These T cell receptor beta chains were read from a single sample in a study of OX40 agonist ivuxolimab in advanced cancers. Measured with immunoSEQ multiplex PCR; TCRdb has only the in-frame clones, and not every one. This table holds about 110,000 clones, 75% to 95% found once. The sample was CD4+ or CD8+ T cells sorted from blood, taken in a trial of the OX40 agonist ivuxolimab. The receptors here all came from an adult with an advanced solid tumor such as melanoma, head and neck, liver or kidney cancer. Each CDR3 is given with its conserved first and last residue. A clone size is listed for some rows: how often the clone was seen (once, few, many), or a class if it is expanded.

v_gene: TRBV18
abundance: -
CDR3aa: CASSLRTVNEKLFF

v_gene: TRBV19
abundance: once
CDR3aa: CASRGFLASGRFLYNEQFF

v_gene: TRBV5-1
abundance: -
CDR3aa: CASSRTASNEKLFF

v_gene: TRBV5-1
abundance: -
CDR3aa: CASSSGGVAGNTIYF

v_gene: TRBV6-5
abundance: -
CDR3aa: CASRVTRETEAFF

v_gene: TRBV19
abundance: once
CDR3aa: CASSIDPDSYEQYF

v_gene: TRBV27
abundance: -
CDR3aa: CASSLLIEGGKPYEQYF

v_gene: TRBV2
abundance: -
CDR3aa: CASSPDVGGRRGTQYF

v_gene: TRBV5-1
abundance: -
CDR3aa: CASSLSRNTEAFF

v_gene: TRBV5-1
abundance: few
CDR3aa: CASSLVPENSPLHF

v_gene: TRBV5-3
abundance: -
CDR3aa: CASRDISYEQYF

v_gene: TRBV21-1
abundance: -
CDR3aa: CASSKVRAGGPSETQYF

v_gene: TRBV29-1
abundance: -
CDR3aa: CSVDAGTPYEQYF

v_gene: TRBV18
abundance: -
CDR3aa: CASSPKQEENTIYF

v_gene: TRBV7-2
abundance: -
CDR3aa: CASSLGGANLPYEQYF

v_gene: TRBV27
abundance: -
CDR3aa: CASSLVTGGSGANVLTF

v_gene: TRBV19
abundance: -
CDR3aa: CATTAGVNTGELFF

v_gene: TRBV29-1
abundance: few
CDR3aa: CSVEELGSPLHF

v_gene: TRBV12-5
abundance: -
CDR3aa: CASGLSGTAALTF

v_gene: TRBV5-1
abundance: -
CDR3aa: CASSLEGPQPQHF

v_gene: TRBV14
abundance: -
CDR3aa: CASSPTGSRGEKLFF

v_gene: TRBV18
abundance: once
CDR3aa: CASSPGGSTEAFF

v_gene: TRBV19
abundance: -
CDR3aa: CASSIGREGPQHF

v_gene: TRBV5-1
abundance: once
CDR3aa: CASSLAPETEPQHF

v_gene: TRBV5-1
abundance: once
CDR3aa: CASSQEDSSYNEQFF

v_gene: TRBV27
abundance: -
CDR3aa: CASSPMPGRYNEQFF

v_gene: TRBV6-5
abundance: few
CDR3aa: CASSTGRSNEKLFF

v_gene: TRBV5-6
abundance: -
CDR3aa: CASSLSKLAGGYNEQFF

v_gene: TRBV5-1
abundance: -
CDR3aa: CASSLGPPSRELFF

v_gene: TRBV7-9
abundance: few
CDR3aa: CASNGQEDYGYTF